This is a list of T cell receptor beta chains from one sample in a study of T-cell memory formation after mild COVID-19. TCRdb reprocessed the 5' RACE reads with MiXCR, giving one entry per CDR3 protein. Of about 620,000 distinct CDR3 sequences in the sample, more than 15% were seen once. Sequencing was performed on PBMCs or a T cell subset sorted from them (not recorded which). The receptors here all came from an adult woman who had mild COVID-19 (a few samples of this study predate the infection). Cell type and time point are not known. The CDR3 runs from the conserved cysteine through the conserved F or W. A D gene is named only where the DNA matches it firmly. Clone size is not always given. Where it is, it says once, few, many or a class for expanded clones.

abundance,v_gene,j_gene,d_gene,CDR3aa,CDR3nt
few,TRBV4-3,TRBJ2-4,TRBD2,CASSPGLAGAKNIQYF,TGCGCCAGCAGCCCAGGACTAGCCGGAGCCAAAAACATTCAGTACTTC
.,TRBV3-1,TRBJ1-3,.,CASSQDLASSGNTIYF,TGTGCCAGCAGCCAAGATCTCGCAAGCTCTGGAAACACCATATATTTT
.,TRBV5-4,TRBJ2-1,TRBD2,CASSFSGLAGYNEQFF,TGTGCCAGCAGCTTCTCGGGACTAGCGGGGTACAATGAGCAGTTCTTC
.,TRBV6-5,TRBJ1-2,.,CASSLDTGNGYTF,TGTGCCAGCAGTTTGGATACAGGGAACGGCTACACCTTC
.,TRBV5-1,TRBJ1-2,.,CASSLGQPAFYTF,TGCGCCAGCAGCTTGGGACAGCCGGCGTTCTACACCTTC
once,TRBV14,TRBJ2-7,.,CASSQFRAGLSYEQYF,TGTGCCAGCAGCCAATTCAGGGCAGGGTTATCCTACGAGCAGTACTTC
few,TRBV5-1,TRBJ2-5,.,CASSLDRASETQYF,TGCGCCAGCAGCTTGGATAGGGCGTCGGAGACCCAGTACTTC
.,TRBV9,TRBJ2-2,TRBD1,CASSAGQGGYAGELFF,TGTGCCAGCAGCGCAGGACAGGGGGGTTATGCCGGGGAGCTGTTTTTT
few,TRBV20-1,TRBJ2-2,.,CSARKVPNTGELFF,TGCAGTGCTAGAAAGGTACCGAACACCGGGGAGCTGTTTTTT
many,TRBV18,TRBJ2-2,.,CASSPLGETLNTGELFF,TGTGCCAGCTCACCACTCGGGGAGACGTTGAACACCGGGGAGCTGTTTTTT
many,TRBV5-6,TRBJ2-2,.,CASSFVTGELFF,TGTGCCAGCAGCTTCGTCACCGGGGAGCTGTTTTTT
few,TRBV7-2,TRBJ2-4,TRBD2,CASSSPWGTSGGPLAKNIQYF,TGTGCCAGCAGCTCCCCTTGGGGGACTAGCGGGGGGCCTCTAGCCAAAAACATTCAGTACTTC
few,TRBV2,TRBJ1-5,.,CASRGLGREPQHF,TGTGCCAGCAGGGGCCTCGGGAGGGAGCCCCAGCATTTT
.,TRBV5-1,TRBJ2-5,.,CASSLAKGGKQETQYF,TGCGCCAGCAGCTTGGCTAAAGGGGGGAAGCAAGAGACCCAGTACTTC
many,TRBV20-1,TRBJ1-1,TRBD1,CSARTGDTEAFF,TGCAGTGCTAGGACAGGGGATACTGAAGCTTTCTTT
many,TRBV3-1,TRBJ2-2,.,CASSQNPEAVTGELFF,TGTGCCAGCAGCCAAAATCCGGAGGCCGTCACCGGGGAGCTGTTTTTT
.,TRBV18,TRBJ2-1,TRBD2,CASSPDQTSGSHNEQFF,TGTGCCAGCTCACCGGATCAGACTAGCGGGAGCCACAATGAGCAGTTCTTC
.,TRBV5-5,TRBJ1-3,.,CASSHRRDIGNTIYF,TGTGCCAGCAGCCACCGCCGGGACATTGGAAACACCATATATTTT
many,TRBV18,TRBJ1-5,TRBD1,CASSPRTGNQPQHF,TGTGCCAGCAGCCCCCGGACAGGGAATCAGCCCCAGCATTTT
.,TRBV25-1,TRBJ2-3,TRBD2,CASRSWTSGKTDTQYF,TGTGCCAGCAGATCTTGGACTAGCGGGAAAACAGATACGCAGTATTTT
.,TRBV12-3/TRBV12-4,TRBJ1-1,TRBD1,CASEGQANTEAFF,TGTGCCAGCGAGGGACAGGCGAACACTGAAGCTTTCTTT
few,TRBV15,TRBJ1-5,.,CATSRSNQPQHF,TGTGCCACCAGCAGATCCAATCAGCCCCAGCATTTT
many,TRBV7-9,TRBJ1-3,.,CASSFLQGLGNTIYF,TGTGCCAGCAGCTTCTTGCAGGGGCTCGGAAACACCATATATTTT
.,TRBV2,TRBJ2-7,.,CATHPDSMYEQYF,TGTGCCACACACCCCGACAGTATGTACGAGCAGTACTTC
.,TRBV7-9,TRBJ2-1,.,CASSLEFSLAAEQFF,TGTGCCAGCAGCTTAGAATTCTCATTAGCGGCAGAGCAGTTCTTC
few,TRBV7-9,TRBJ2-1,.,CASSLGTLKRQFF,TGTGCCAGCAGCTTAGGTACACTCAAGCGGCAGTTCTTC
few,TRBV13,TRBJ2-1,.,CASSFPRHRIARGNEQFF,TGTGCCAGCAGCTTCCCGCGACACCGGATTGCTCGCGGCAATGAGCAGTTCTTC
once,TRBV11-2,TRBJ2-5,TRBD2,CASSFLSGGQETQYF,TGTGCCAGCAGCTTTCTTAGCGGGGGTCAAGAGACCCAGTACTTC
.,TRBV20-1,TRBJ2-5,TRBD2,CSAGIPNVTSGRARETQYF,TGCAGTGCTGGGATCCCTAACGTGACTAGCGGGAGGGCCCGGGAGACCCAGTACTTC